One sample yielded the 17 T cell receptor beta chains listed below, sequenced in a study of T-cell reconstitution after alpha-beta-depleted transplantation in children. Using unique molecular identifiers, the investigators prepared the TCRbeta library. TCRdb reanalysed the PCR reads using MiXCR and keeps one entry per CDR3 protein. Of 700,000 or so distinct CDR3 sequences in the sample, roughly 14% were seen once. Sequences were derived from PBMCs, sampled before TCRalphabeta/CD19-depleted stem cell transplant. The receptors shown here come from a girl aged 2 to 10 with congenital amegakaryocytic thrombocytopenia, due to receive a stem cell transplant.

This clonotype has a count of ten or more. This chain links TRBV11-2 with TRBJ1-4, with D unclear. The germline V gene encodes CDR1 SGHAT and CDR2 FQNNGV. This CDR3 comprises 12 residues. Trimming pared 6 bases from V and 8 bases from J, leaving 10 bases between. The CDR3 coding sequence is TGTGCCAGCAGTCCGGACCGCGAAAAACTGTTTTTT. Translated, it gives CASSPDREKLFF.

This clonotype was picked up a small number of times. V usage is TRBV28 and J usage is TRBJ2-2; TRBD2 is a possible D gene (5 bases). Trimming stripped 4 bases from V and 4 bases from J, with 13 bases between. Germline assignment: CDR1 MDHEN and CDR2 SYDVKM. The CDR3 covers 15 residues. The CDR3 region is CASSSLVGVTGELFF. CDR3 nucleotides: TGTGCCAGCAGTTCTTTAGTGGGAGTCACCGGGGAGCTGTTTTTT. The full variable domain, completed using reference TRBV28 and TRBJ2-2, is DVKVTQSSRYLVKRTGEKVFLECVQDMDHENMFWYRQDPGLGLRLIYFSYDVKMKEKGDIPEGYSVSREKKERFSLILESASTNQTSMYLCASSSLVGVTGELFFGEGSRLTVL.

This clonotype was picked up many times. This rearrangement joins TRBV20-1 to TRBJ2-1, with D uncertain. Germline V CDR1 and CDR2: DFQATT, SNEGSKA (reference sequence). The V end was cut by 6 bases, the J end by 3 bases, with 18 bases between. This CDR3 region has 15 residues. The CDR3 spells CSARSTVEIYNEQFF. In DNA form, the CDR3 reads TGCAGTGCCCGGTCGACGGTTGAGATCTACAATGAGCAGTTCTTC.

The chain links TRBV30 to TRBJ1-5; D call uncertain. CDR1 and CDR2 (germline): GTSNPN, SVGIG (reference sequence). Trimming removed 2 bases from V and 6 bases from J, with 11 bases in between. CDR3 length: 13 residues. The CDR3 loop is CAWSHSGLQPQHF. DNA for the CDR3: TGTGCCTGGAGTCACTCAGGACTTCAGCCCCAGCATTTT.

This clonotype was observed a few times. The chain is built from TRBV7-2 and TRBJ2-7; D is ambiguous. CDR1 and CDR2 from the germline V gene are SGHTA and FQGNSA. V lost 3 bases and J lost 2, with 8 bases in between. CDR3 size: 13 residues. CDR3 region: CASSFQAAYEQYF. The DNA for the CDR3 is TGTGCCAGCAGCTTCCAGGCCGCCTACGAGCAGTACTTC.

This clonotype has a handful of counts. The chain employs TRBV20-1 and TRBJ2-3; 8 nucleotides align to TRBD2. The CDR3 sequence is 14 residues long. V was clipped by 3 bases and J by 0 bases; unmatched bases: 2. The germline V gene has CDR1 DFQATT and CDR2 SNEGSKA (reference sequence). DNA of the CDR3: TGCAGTGCTAGCGGGAGGGAAAGCACAGATACGCAGTATTTT. Encoded protein: CSASGRESTDTQYF.

The gene calls are TRBV7-9 and TRBJ2-3, with D perhaps TRBD1 (6 bases). V was trimmed by 5 bases and J by 5 bases, leaving 11 bases between them. The CDR3 covers 13 residues. Germline V gene sequence: CDR1 SEHNR, CDR2 FQNEAQ (reference sequence). Here the CDR3 DNA reads TGTGCCAGCAGCAACAGGGAAGAAGATACGCAGTATTTT. Residues: CASSNREEDTQYF.

This clonotype was found a few times. The CDR3 DNA follows: TGTGCCACCAGCAGAGAGCGGGACAGGTCCTACGAGCAGTACTTC. It is translated as CATSRERDRSYEQYF. This chain connects TRBV15 to TRBJ2-7; 8 bases fit TRBD1. V lost 0 bases, J lost 1 base, and 2 bases stayed unmatched. There are 15 residues in the CDR3. The germline V gene encodes CDR1 LNHNV and CDR2 YYDKDF (reference sequence).

This clonotype was recorded many times. The chain employs TRBV20-1 and TRBJ2-7; D unclear. Germline loops: CDR1 DFQATT, CDR2 SNEGSKA (reference sequence). Trimming shortened V by 1 base and J by 0 bases, and 7 bases separated the two germline ends. CDR3 length: 13 amino acids. CDR3 residues: CSARVASSYEQYF. In nucleotides, the CDR3 is TGCAGTGCTAGAGTGGCCAGCTCCTACGAGCAGTACTTC.

V is TRBV7-9 and J is TRBJ2-3; D is possibly TRBD2 (6 bases). CDR3 length: 15 residues. Germline-derived CDR1 and CDR2 are SEHNR and FQNEAQ (reference sequence). Trimming shortened V by 4 bases and J by 3 bases, and 14 bases separated the two germline ends. The CDR3 bases are TGTGCCAGCAGCTCAGACGCCGGGAGAACAGATACGCAGTATTTT. Its protein is CASSSDAGRTDTQYF.

This clonotype occurred many times. The genes are TRBV5-1 and TRBJ2-2; D may be TRBD1 (5 bases). V lost 4 bases, J lost 5 bases, and 15 bases lay in between. Germline values: CDR1 SGHRS, CDR2 YFSETQ. The CDR3 runs 15 residues. CDR3 residues: CASSPPGYDTGELFF. Written as DNA, the CDR3 is TGCGCCAGCAGCCCCCCAGGGTATGATACCGGGGAGCTGTTTTTT.

This clonotype has a handful of counts. The chain links TRBV5-6 to TRBJ2-2; 9 nucleotides match TRBD2. The CDR3 is 16 amino acids. Germline values: CDR1 SGHDT, CDR2 YYEEEE. The V segment lost 0 bases and the J segment 4 bases; nucleotides outside the gene matches: 4. CDR3: CASSLALSGSTGELFF. Here the CDR3 DNA reads TGTGCCAGCAGCTTGGCCCTTAGCGGGAGCACCGGGGAGCTGTTTTTT.

This clonotype was seen only a few times. V usage is TRBV5-1 and J usage is TRBJ2-2; TRBD2 is a possible D gene (6 bases). The germline CDR1 and CDR2 sequences are SGHRS and YFSETQ. Trimming took off 2 bases at V and 2 bases at J, with 10 bases between the two ends. The CDR3 runs to 15 residues. CDR3 sequence reads: CASSFGGTNTGELFF. The CDR3 DNA is TGCGCCAGCAGCTTTGGCGGGACTAACACCGGGGAGCTGTTTTTT.

This clonotype has ten or more counts. This chain joins TRBV20-1 and TRBJ2-1, with TRBD2 matching 9 bases. Germline CDR1 and CDR2: DFQATT and SNEGSKA (reference sequence). The CDR3 contains 16 residues. V lost 2 bases to trimming and J lost 6 bases; unmatched junction nucleotides: 11. This CDR3 reads CSARLRWQAGGNEQFF. The CDR3, as DNA: TGCAGTGCTAGACTGCGGTGGCAAGCGGGAGGCAATGAGCAGTTCTTC.

As concerns this clonotype: One end of the junction does not line up with germline, which may come from a read error. The V gene is TRBV7-9, the J gene TRBJ2-7; tentative D call: TRBD2 (5 bases). From germline, CDR1 is SEHNR and CDR2 FQNEAQ (reference sequence). This CDR3 has 12 amino acids. CDR3 nucleotides: TGTACCAGCGAGGGCGACTCCTACGAGCAGTACTTC. Translated: CTSEGDSYEQYF.

The CDR3 is CASSLRRRLTYEQYF. In nucleotides, the CDR3 is TGTGCCAGCAGCCTCCGGCGGCGGTTAACCTACGAGCAGTACTTC. The chain joins TRBV7-2 to TRBJ2-7; no clear D. V was clipped by 5 bases and J by 2 bases, with 16 bases between them. The CDR3 is 15 amino acids. Germline V gene sequence: CDR1 SGHTA, CDR2 FQGNSA.

As to this clonotype: A read error may explain this, as a much larger clone is one base away. V gene TRBV6-2 or TRBV6-3 combines with J gene TRBJ2-1, with 11 bases that match TRBD2. The J call may not be correct, given that the DNA end is closer to TRBJ2-7. CDR1 is MNHEY, CDR2 SVGEGT, per germline. The CDR3 is made up of 15 amino acids. The CDR3 spells CASSPRLAGLNEQYF. The DNA for the CDR3 is TGTGCCAGCAGTCCCCGACTAGCGGGGCTCAATGAGCAGTACTTC.